This T cell receptor beta chain was identified during a study of OX40 agonist ivuxolimab in advanced cancers. Study-level results: No antigen was identified for the clonally expanded peripheral T cells.

The CDR3 extends over 14 amino acids. Trimming left V 3 bases short and J 4 bases short, with 12 bases between. The germline CDR1 and CDR2 sequences are SGHTA and FQGNSA. People who had autoimmune disease history or systemic immunosuppression were excluded. Points on this clone: What it binds is not known.

Sequencing used immunoSEQ multiplex PCR; TCRdb keeps in-frame clones, though not all of them. The sample contains roughly 75,000 clones, around 83% of which appear only once. The sequence was obtained from an adult with an advanced solid tumor such as melanoma, head and neck, liver or kidney cancer. This rearrangement joins TRBV7-2 to TRBJ1-2; possible D gene TRBD1, 6 bases. Specimen: CD4+ or CD8+ T cells sorted from blood, collected in a trial of the OX40 agonist ivuxolimab. In DNA form, the CDR3 reads TGTGCCAGCAGCTTTACCGGACAGTCCTATGGCTACACCTTC. Amino acids: CASSFTGQSYGYTF.